The rows below give T cell receptor beta chains drawn from one sample of a study of blood T cell repertoires in COVID-19. TCRdb's table, derived via immunoSEQ multiplex PCR, lists solely in-frame clones and lacks some. The profile shows around 130,000 clones, approximately 84% of them singletons. Sequencing input: peripheral blood. These receptors were collected from a woman older than 75 with acute or convalescent COVID-19. CDR3s include the opening cysteine and the closing phenylalanine or tryptophan. The D gene is left open where the match is weak. Some rows have no size entry. The others give once, few or many, or a class for an expanded clone.

CDR3,DNA,V,size,length,J,D
CASSPGGSYNEQFF,TGTGCCAGCAGCCCCGGTGGCTCCTACAATGAGCAGTTCTTC,TRBV11-3,NA,14,TRBJ2-1,NA
CSVGLTGRLGEQYF,TGCAGCGTTGGGTTGACAGGGAGGCTGGGCGAGCAGTACTTC,TRBV29-1,NA,14,TRBJ2-7,NA
CASSVGTAYNEQFF,TGTGCCAGCAGCGTGGGGACTGCATACAATGAGCAGTTCTTC,TRBV9,NA,14,TRBJ2-1,NA
CASSSGTGNSPLHF,TGTGCCAGCAGCTCCGGGACAGGCAACTCACCCCTCCACTTT,TRBV5-8,once,14,TRBJ1-6,TRBD1
CASRGRQGLGNQPQHF,TGTGCCAGCAGAGGGAGACAGGGATTGGGCAATCAGCCCCAGCATTTT,TRBV5-8,NA,16,TRBJ1-5,TRBD1
CASPPGGAYNEQFF,TGTGCCAGCCCCCCGGGGGGGGCCTACAATGAGCAGTTCTTC,TRBV2,NA,14,TRBJ2-1,TRBD2
CASSLTGLNTEAFF,TGTGCCAGCAGTTTGACAGGGTTGAACACTGAAGCTTTCTTT,TRBV11-3,NA,14,TRBJ1-1,TRBD1
CASSRTGDEQYF,TGTGCCAGCAGTCGGACAGGGGACGAGCAGTACTTC,TRBV6-5,NA,12,TRBJ2-7,TRBD1
CASSSGGRGGNTIYF,TGCGCCAGCAGCTCGGGGGGACGAGGTGGAAACACCATATATTTT,TRBV5-1,NA,15,TRBJ1-3,NA
CASSTRTASGNTIYF,TGTGCCAGTAGTACCAGGACTGCATCTGGAAACACCATATATTTT,TRBV19,few,15,TRBJ1-3,NA
CASSIEAAVWNEQFF,TGTGCCAGTAGTATTGAGGCAGCCGTATGGAATGAGCAGTTCTTC,TRBV19,NA,15,TRBJ2-1,NA
CAWSVRGLAAKQFF,TGTGCCTGGAGTGTACGTGGACTAGCGGCTAAGCAGTTCTTC,TRBV30,NA,14,TRBJ2-1,TRBD2
CATKGSTGTSLSYEQYF,TGCGCCACCAAGGGGTCTACCGGGACTAGCCTCTCCTACGAGCAGTACTTC,TRBV10-2,NA,17,TRBJ2-7,TRBD2
CASSPTGNYGYTF,TGCGCCAGCAGTCCGACAGGCAACTATGGCTACACCTTC,TRBV10-1,few,13,TRBJ1-2,NA
CASSLVTGGSEQYF,TGTGCCAGCAGTTTGGTGACAGGGGGCTCCGAGCAGTACTTC,TRBV27,NA,14,TRBJ2-7,TRBD1
CASSLDQGLSEPQHF,TGTGCCAGCAGCTTAGACCAGGGACTGTCTGAGCCCCAGCATTTT,TRBV11-2,NA,15,TRBJ1-5,NA
CASSLGDGGLANTEAFF,TGTGCCAGCAGCTTAGGTGATGGGGGCTTGGCGAACACTGAAGCTTTCTTT,TRBV7-9,NA,17,TRBJ1-1,NA
CASSLERETEAFF,TGTGCCAGCAGTCTTGAGCGAGAAACTGAAGCTTTCTTT,TRBV12-3/TRBV12-4,NA,13,TRBJ1-1,NA
CASSRRGYSPLHF,TGTGCCAGTAGTAGACGGGGGTATTCACCCCTCCACTTT,TRBV19,once,13,TRBJ1-6,NA
CSVAQRTGLNEQFF,TGCAGCGTTGCCCAAAGGACTGGGCTCAATGAGCAGTTCTTC,TRBV29-1,NA,14,TRBJ2-1,NA
CASRYDRGGELFF,TGCGCCAGCAGATACGACAGGGGAGGGGAGCTGTTTTTT,TRBV4-3,NA,13,TRBJ2-2,TRBD1
CASSSGQGLRGYEQYF,TGCGCCAGCAGCTCCGGACAGGGACTTCGCGGGTACGAGCAGTACTTC,TRBV5-1,NA,16,TRBJ2-7,TRBD1
CASSPTSSGQGNEKLFF,TGCGCCAGCAGCCCCACCTCTTCGGGACAGGGAAATGAAAAACTGTTTTTT,TRBV5-1,once,17,TRBJ1-4,TRBD1
CASSQDTASYEQYF,TGCGCCAGCAGCCAAGATACAGCATCCTACGAGCAGTACTTC,TRBV4-3,NA,14,TRBJ2-7,NA
CASSQGGRAYF,TGCGCCAGCAGCCAAGGGGGCAGGGCATACTTT,TRBV4-3,NA,11,TRBJ1-4,NA
CASSSRGTGWYEKLFF,TGTGCCAGCAGCTCACGGGGGACAGGGTGGTATGAAAAACTGTTTTTT,TRBV5-6,NA,16,TRBJ1-4,TRBD1
CASSPLRGADTGELFF,TGTGCCAGCAGCCCCCTTCGGGGGGCGGACACCGGGGAGCTGTTTTTT,TRBV7-6,NA,16,TRBJ2-2,NA
CASSSSSYEQYF,TGTGCCAGCAGCTCTTCCTCCTACGAGCAGTACTTC,TRBV5-6,NA,12,TRBJ2-7,NA
CASSQTSGDYNEQFF,TGTGCCAGCTCACAGACTAGCGGGGACTACAATGAGCAGTTCTTC,TRBV18,NA,15,TRBJ2-1,TRBD2
CASSLGAGGGYEQYF,TGTGCCAGCAGCTTAGGCGCAGGGGGCGGGTACGAGCAGTACTTC,TRBV7-6,once,15,TRBJ2-7,TRBD1
CASSTGVSTDTQYF,TGTGCCAGCAGTACAGGGGTTAGTACAGATACGCAGTATTTT,TRBV7-8,NA,14,TRBJ2-3,TRBD1
CASRSDRGVSIQYF,TGCGCCAGCAGATCCGACAGGGGGGTCAGCATTCAGTACTTC,TRBV5-1,NA,14,TRBJ2-4,TRBD1
CASSLTGSRGEKLFF,TGTGCCAGCAGTCTCACAGGCTCCAGGGGTGAAAAACTGTTTTTT,TRBV6-5,NA,15,TRBJ1-4,NA
CASSEGTIGYTF,TGTGCCAGCAGTGAAGGGACAATTGGCTACACCTTC,TRBV25-1,NA,12,TRBJ1-2,NA
CASSLAGAGALSYEQYF,TGTGCCAGCAGCTTAGCGGGGGCAGGGGCCCTTTCCTACGAGCAGTACTTC,TRBV7-9,once,17,TRBJ2-7,NA